The 23 T cell receptor beta chains given below trace back to one sample, sequenced in a study of blood T cell repertoires in COVID-19. TCRdb keeps only in-frame clones here, not all; method: immunoSEQ multiplex PCR. The table lists more than 200,000 clones, about 91% of them singletons. Material: peripheral blood. The receptors originated from a woman aged 30 to 39 with COVID-19, enrolled during active disease.

The chain joins TRBV11-2 to TRBJ2-3, with TRBD1 matching over 8 bases. Germline V lookup: CDR1 SGHAT, CDR2 FQNNGV. V shed 6 bases, J shed 4 bases, and the junction held 12 bases outside the gene matches. This CDR3 region has 16 residues. The DNA of the CDR3 is TGTGCCAGCAGAGATTGGACAGGGCGGAACGCAGATACGCAGTATTTT. This encodes CASRDWTGRNADTQYF. The variable domain in full, with the rest retrieved from reference TRBV11-2 and TRBJ2-3, is EAGVAQSPRYKIIEKRQSVAFWCNPISGHATLYWYQQILGQGPKLLIQFQNNGVVDDSQLPKDRFSAERLKGVDSTLKIQPAKLEDSAVYLCASRDWTGRNADTQYFGPGTRLTVL.

The chain recombines TRBV11-2 with TRBJ1-2; 9 positions agree with TRBD1. Germline trimming cut 4 bases from V and 4 bases from J; bases unmatched to any gene: 7. Germline V gene data show CDR1 as SGHAT and CDR2 as FQNNGV. The length of the CDR3 is 15 residues. This CDR3 is CASSSPLDRGYGYTF. The CDR3 DNA sequence: TGTGCCAGCAGCTCCCCGCTGGACAGGGGCTATGGCTACACCTTC.

The chain recombines TRBV14 with TRBJ1-1; possible D gene TRBD1, 6 bases. Germline V gene data show CDR1 as SGHDN and CDR2 as FVKESK. Trimming cost V 6 bases and J 0 bases, with 11 bases left between them. CDR3 length: 14 residues. In DNA form, the CDR3 reads TGTGCCAGCAGGAAACAGGGACTGAACACTGAAGCTTTCTTT. Its translation: CASRKQGLNTEAFF. Filled out from reference TRBV14 and TRBJ1-1, the complete variable domain reads EAGVTQFPSHSVIEKGQTVTLRCDPISGHDNLYWYRRVMGKEIKFLLHFVKESKQDESGMPNNRFLAERTGGTYSTLKVQPAELEDSGVYFCASRKQGLNTEAFFGQGTRLTVV.

This clone was observed once. The chain joins TRBV10-1 to TRBJ1-3; TRBD1 aligns across 9 bases. The trim removed 6 bases at V and 2 bases at J, leaving 14 bases unmatched. This CDR3 comprises 18 residues. From germline, CDR1 is WNHNN and CDR2 SYGVQD (reference sequence). The CDR3 reads CASSAGTGTIRPGNTIYF. CDR3 sequence (DNA): TGCGCCAGCAGCGCCGGGACAGGGACTATAAGACCTGGAAACACCATATATTTT.

In its sample, this clone was seen once. The chain combines TRBV6-2 or TRBV6-3 with TRBJ2-2; 9 nucleotides match TRBD1. CDR1 is MNHEY and CDR2 is SVGEGT in the germline V gene. The V gene end was trimmed by 5 bases and the J gene end by 6 bases; junction bases not matched to a gene: 10. This CDR3 contains 16 residues. The CDR3 reads CASSRGDRVVPGELFF. CDR3 DNA sequence: TGTGCCAGCAGTAGGGGGGACAGGGTAGTGCCCGGGGAGCTGTTTTTT.

The chain has TRBV28 and TRBJ1-1, with TRBD1 matching over 7 bases. The CDR3 has 16 amino acids. The V gene's germline CDR1 is MDHEN and CDR2 SYDVKM. V gave up 3 bases and J gave up 3 bases; unmatched junction bases: 10. In DNA form, the CDR3 reads TGTGCCAGCAGTTTCTACAGGGGAGTGGGTCACACTGAAGCTTTCTTT. Its translation: CASSFYRGVGHTEAFF.

This clone has a handful of counts. This chain uses TRBV9 with TRBJ2-1; 11 bases are a match to TRBD1. CDR1 is SGDLS, CDR2 YYNGEE, per germline. This CDR3 is built from 15 residues. V gave up 4 bases and J gave up 6 bases; unmatched junction bases: 6. CDR3 DNA sequence: TGTGCCAGCAGCTCAACCGGGACAGGGGGCAATGAGCAGTTCTTC. The encoded protein is CASSSTGTGGNEQFF.

The rearrangement uses TRBV7-9 and TRBJ2-7; D is undetermined. The CDR3 has 14 amino acids. The V end was cut by 4 bases, the J end by 5 bases, with 15 bases between. The germline gives CDR1 SEHNR, CDR2 FQNEAQ (reference sequence). The CDR3 DNA sequence: TGTGCCAGCAGCTCCTCGCGGTCGGCCCACGAGCAGTACTTC. Amino acid sequence: CASSSSRSAHEQYF.

The V gene is TRBV6-5, the J gene TRBJ1-2; a weak D match, TRBD1 (6 bases). Germline lookup yields CDR1 MNHEY and CDR2 SVGAGI. The CDR3 runs 15 residues. With 6 bases removed from V and 6 bases from J, the gap between germline ends came to 20 bases. Here the CDR3 reads CASSPFSGGWDGYTF. CDR3 nucleotides: TGTGCCAGCAGCCCGTTTTCGGGGGGCTGGGATGGCTACACCTTC.

The V call is TRBV7-8, the J call TRBJ1-4, with a weak D call TRBD1 (5 bases). V dropped 4 bases and J dropped 8 bases, with 20 bases sitting between them. There are 16 residues in the CDR3. The germline V gene has CDR1 SGHVS and CDR2 FQNEAQ. The CDR3 is CASSSPRRGTREKLFF. CDR3 DNA: TGTGCCAGCAGCTCGCCCCGGAGGGGCACTAGGGAAAAACTGTTTTTT.

V is TRBV29-1 and J is TRBJ2-1; D remains ambiguous. V lost 3 bases and J lost 0, with 6 bases in between. CDR3 length: 13 amino acids. Per the germline V gene, CDR1 is SQVTM and CDR2 is ANQGSEA. CDR3 residues: CSVDLSSYNEQFF. The CDR3 DNA sequence: TGCAGCGTTGATCTTAGCTCCTACAATGAGCAGTTCTTC.

The rearrangement joins TRBV7-9 to TRBJ2-1; tentative D call: TRBD1 (5 bases). The length of the CDR3 is 14 residues. Trimming pared 1 base from V and 8 bases from J, leaving 12 bases between. Germline CDR1 is SEHNR and CDR2 is FQNEAQ (reference sequence). The CDR3 sequence: CASSLDRWADEQFF. In DNA, the CDR3 is TGTGCCAGCAGCTTAGACAGGTGGGCCGATGAGCAGTTCTTC.

In this sample, this clone turned up a few times. The chain uses TRBV3-1 (or the pseudogene TRBV3-2) and TRBJ1-2, with TRBD1 as a possible D gene (5 bases). This CDR3 spans 14 amino acids. The germline V gene encodes CDR1 LGHDT and CDR2 YNNKEL (reference sequence). V was trimmed by 5 bases and J by 0 bases, leaving 10 bases between them. The CDR3 loop is CASSLRGPNYGYTF. In DNA, the CDR3 is TGTGCCAGCAGCTTAAGGGGCCCTAACTATGGCTACACCTTC.

The CDR3 sequence is CASSLVGGGNNEQFF. CDR3 sequence (DNA): TGTGCCAGCAGCTTAGTTGGGGGGGGCAACAATGAGCAGTTCTTC. This chain connects TRBV11-3 to TRBJ2-1, with a possible D match to TRBD2 (7 bases). Germline values: CDR1 SGHNT, CDR2 YENEEA. This CDR3 is built from 15 residues. The germline V and J ends were trimmed by 1 base and 5 bases, with 12 bases remaining between them. Using reference TRBV11-3 and TRBJ2-1 for the parts outside the CDR3, the full variable domain is EAGVVQSPRYKIIEKKQPVAFWCNPISGHNTLYWYLQNLGQGPELLIRYENEEAVDDSQLPKDRFSAERLKGVDSTLKIQPAELGDSAVYLCASSLVGGGNNEQFFGPGTRLTVL.

This clone was observed once. J is TRBJ2-3 and V is TRBV21-1; the table's D call, TRBD2, has no DNA check behind it. TRBV21-1 is a pseudogene locus. This CDR3 has 19 amino acids. CDR3: CASSTEKWTSGRSTDTQYF. In DNA, the CDR3 is TGTGCCAGCAGCACGGAGAAATGGACTAGCGGGAGGAGCACAGATACGCAGTATTTT.

In this sample, this clone turned up once. The chain recombines TRBV10-3 with TRBJ2-1; 8 bases align to TRBD2. Per germline, CDR1 ENHRY and CDR2 SYGVKD. CDR3 length: 15 residues. The V segment lost 7 bases and the J segment 7 bases; nucleotides outside the gene matches: 12. The CDR3 nucleotides are TGTGCCATCACCGAACCCGGGGGGGGGACGAATGAGCAGTTCTTC. Amino acids: CAITEPGGGTNEQFF.

With respect to this clone: Distinct nucleotide sequences in the sample also encode this CDR3. This chain connects TRBV18 to TRBJ1-2; D is unresolved. The CDR3 extends over 13 amino acids. Germline CDR1 KGHSH, CDR2 LQKENI. Trimming took 0 bases from V and 2 from J, leaving 4 bases between them. The CDR3 coding sequence is TGTGCCAGCTCACCACCCGGGAACTATGGCTACACCTTC. Translation gives CASSPPGNYGYTF.

The V gene is TRBV6-2 or TRBV6-3, the J gene TRBJ1-2, with TRBD1 matching 8 bases. CDR3 length: 19 amino acids. CDR1 and CDR2 (germline): MNHEY, SVGEGT. The V segment lost 5 bases and the J segment 3 bases; nucleotides outside the gene matches: 20. CDR3 sequence reads: CASSLTSPDRGRSDYGYTF. CDR3 in DNA: TGTGCCAGCAGTCTGACGAGCCCCGACAGGGGCCGGTCTGACTATGGCTACACCTTC.

The CDR3 DNA sequence: TGCGCCAGCAGCTTGGCCGGGACTGAGGCCTACGAGCAGTACTTC. It yields the protein CASSLAGTEAYEQYF. The chain carries TRBV5-1 and TRBJ2-7; D might be TRBD2 (6 bases). V lost 0 bases, J lost 2 bases, and 12 bases lay in between. Germline CDR1 is SGHRS and CDR2 is YFSETQ. This CDR3 has 15 amino acids. Combining the CDR3 with reference TRBV5-1 and TRBJ2-7 gives the whole variable domain KAGVTQTPRYLIKTRGQQVTLSCSPISGHRSVSWYQQTPGQGLQFLFEYFSETQRNKGNFPGRFSGRQFSNSRSEMNVSTLELGDSALYLCASSLAGTEAYEQYFGPGTRLTVT.

The chain joins TRBV9 to TRBJ1-1; D is possibly TRBD1 (5 bases). Deletions cut 4 bases from V and 5 bases from J, with 15 bases between. This CDR3 region has 14 residues. Germline CDR1 reads SGDLS; CDR2 reads YYNGEE. The CDR3 is CASSSLPGETEAFF. DNA of the CDR3: TGTGCCAGCAGCTCTCTCCCGGGGGAAACTGAAGCTTTCTTT.

This rearrangement joins TRBV10-1 to TRBJ2-1; 8 bases align to TRBD2. V gave up 0 bases and J gave up 3 bases; unmatched junction bases: 7. In germline, CDR1 is WNHNN, CDR2 SYGVQD (reference sequence). This CDR3 has 17 amino acids. CDR3 coding DNA: TGCGCCAGCAGTGAGTCGATCCGGCGGGGGGTCTACAATGAGCAGTTCTTC. Translation: CASSESIRRGVYNEQFF.

The chain employs TRBV5-4 and TRBJ2-5; D is perhaps TRBD2 (6 bases). Trimming took 3 bases from V and 5 from J, leaving 17 bases between them. The germline V gene encodes CDR1 SGHNT and CDR2 YYREEE (reference sequence). The CDR3 loop spans 15 amino acids. The CDR3 loop reads CASSSPWGGEETQYF. In DNA form, the CDR3 reads TGTGCCAGCAGCTCCCCCTGGGGAGGAGAGGAGACCCAGTACTTC.

The chain has TRBV11-2 and TRBJ2-7; 9 bases fit TRBD1. V was pared by 3 bases and J by 4 bases, with 10 bases of the junction left unmatched. The CDR3 is made up of 16 amino acids. The V gene's germline CDR1 is SGHAT and CDR2 FQNNGV. CDR3 amino acids: CASSFHTGTGSYEQYF. CDR3 in DNA: TGTGCCAGCAGCTTTCACACCGGGACAGGGAGTTACGAGCAGTACTTC.